Detailed here is one T cell receptor (beta chain). In this sample, this clonotype turned up once. Its antigen is not yet known. Qualities for individual bases were not recorded, and no much larger clone is one base off. Evidence from a single read is weak. RNA was extracted with the RNeasy kit and about 0.45 to 1 ug was reverse transcribed using random hexamers. TCR beta CDR3 regions were amplified with the immunoSEQ multiplex PCR assay covering 54 Vbeta and 13 Jbeta segments. To correct PCR amplification bias, a synthetic template baseline was used for both primer optimization and computational correction. The original pipeline was this. Reads were annotated to V, D and J genes according to IMGT and were analyzed with immunoSEQ Analyzer, with only productive sequences retained. Clonality was computed as one minus Shannon entropy normalized by log2 of the number of productive unique sequences. For each patient and control, public and private clones were evaluated among the 100 most prevalent clones. A clone was defined as Susac-specific if it was absent from the healthy and MS cohorts, from about a thousand published viral clones and from other ImmuneACCESS disease sequences. TCRdb reprocessed the public reads (quality trimming at Q25 with fastp, clone calling with MiXCR) and kept in-frame beta chains. Rows merge per CDR3 protein into single entries with the most common DNA and genes. The V and J calls were determined by TCRdb, not by the authors. The sample contains about 130,000 distinct CDR3 sequences, just under 95% of them found a single time. The biggest ten clones account for around 0.087% of the sample.

This sample was included in a study of CD8 T cells in Susac syndrome (dated by TCRdb to the late 2010s). In the study overall: Repertoire sequencing was used to test whether CD8+ T cell activation and differentiation in Susac syndrome was antigen driven.

High-throughput TCR beta sequencing profiled peripheral blood CD8+ and CD4+ T cells from healthy donors, Susac syndrome patients and multiple sclerosis patients. Healthy donors were age- and sex-matched controls. CD8+ TEMRA cells were enriched by FACS, while bulk CD8+ and CD4+ T cells were purified by magnetic negative isolation. Blood was collected in EDTA tubes and processed within 24 hours, with PBMCs isolated through density gradient centrifugation. PBMCs intended for TCR sequencing were frozen in liquid nitrogen and were later thawed in a 37 degrees C water bath. Purity of sorted or isolated CD4+, CD8+ and CD8+ TEMRA cells was at least 90%. From the germline V gene, CDR1 is SGHTA and CDR2 is FQGNSA. The germline ends are 17 bases apart after V is trimmed by 7 bases and J by 5 bases. Taken from cysteine to phenylalanine, the CDR3 has 14 residues. Only CDR3 DNA is held: 42 bases, read in frame from base 1.

General study outcomes and caveats: The number of individuals in the TCR sequencing and HLA analysis was recognized as being relatively small.

Sequencing used CD4+ T cells from PBMCs. Here the chain combines TRBV7-2 and TRBJ2-5; possibly the D gene is TRBD2, per 6 matching bases. The TCR sequence derives from a human donor in good health. In nucleotide form, the sequence is TGTGCCAGCACCTTGGACCTAGGAGGGGAGACCCAGTACTTC. Translated, this gives CASTLDLGGETQYF.